This T cell receptor (beta chain) was profiled in a study of T cell repertoires in cytomegalovirus infection. Study background: An indication of both CMV infection and matching HLA type came from public TCR beta signatures. Study-level findings and limits: Carriage of CMV together with the relevant HLA was identifiable through cumulative public TCR beta family frequency.

MiXCR, run by TCRdb on the reads, gives a single entry per CDR3 protein. This table holds some 700,000 distinct CDR3 sequences, 35% to 40% found once. The CDR3 has 15 amino acids. V was clipped by 6 bases and J by 0 bases, with 18 bases between them. Germline lookup yields CDR1 DFQATT and CDR2 SNEGSKA (reference sequence). In this sample, this clonotype turned up a few times. Antigen: not known. V and J are TRBV20-1 and TRBJ2-7; weak D call: TRBD1 (5 bases). Sequencing was done on a sample of PBMCs. The clonotype originates from a human donor in good health (CMV status not recorded). Some clones in this sample may be carry-over from other donors' samples. CDR3 residues: CSAKPGLPSSYEQYF. DNA of the CDR3: TGCAGTGCCAAACCAGGGCTCCCTAGCTCCTACGAGCAGTACTTC.